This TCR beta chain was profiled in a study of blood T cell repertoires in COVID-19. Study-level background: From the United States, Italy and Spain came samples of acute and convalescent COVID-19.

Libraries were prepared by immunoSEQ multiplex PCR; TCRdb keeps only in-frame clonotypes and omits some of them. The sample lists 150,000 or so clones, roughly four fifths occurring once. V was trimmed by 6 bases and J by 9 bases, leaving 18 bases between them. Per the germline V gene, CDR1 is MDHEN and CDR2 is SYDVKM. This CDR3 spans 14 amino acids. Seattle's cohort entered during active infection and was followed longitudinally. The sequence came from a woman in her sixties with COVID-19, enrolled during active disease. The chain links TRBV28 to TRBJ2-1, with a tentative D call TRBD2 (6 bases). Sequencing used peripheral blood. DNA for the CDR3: TGTGCCAGCAGCCGGAACGGAGGGCCAAGTGAGCAGTTCTTC. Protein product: CASSRNGGPSEQFF.